This T cell receptor (beta chain) was recovered during a study of blood T cell repertoires in COVID-19. Study summary: COVID-19 samples from acute and convalescent phases originated in the United States, Italy and Spain. T cells, B-cell-depleted T cells, or PBMCs provided the cDNA or gDNA that served as material.

The authors' processing: By means of reference gene primer amplification, nucleated cell counts were estimated. TCRdb's copy holds only in-frame clones and misses some; the assay was immunoSEQ multiplex PCR. Clone size and the V and J calls come from that table; the DNA yielded D and trimming. This table has roughly 39,000 clones, approximately 85% appearing once. This TCR was sampled from a human donor in a cohort sampled during active COVID-19. Sequenced input: peripheral blood.

The CDR3 reads CASSLDGGTGNQPQHF. The CDR3 bases are TGTGCCAGCAGCTTAGATGGAGGGACAGGCAATCAGCCCCAGCATTTT. The rearrangement uses TRBV7-8 and TRBJ1-5, with 7 bases fitting TRBD1. J lost 2 bases, V lost 1 base, and 5 bases had no gene match. Germline lookup yields CDR1 SGHVS and CDR2 FQNEAQ. CDR3 length equals 16 residues.